This paragraph reports one T cell receptor (beta chain). Its antigen remains unidentified. The sample comes from a study of regulatory T cells in long-lasting Graves disease. Study-wide background: Graves' cases, newly diagnosed, had used antithyroid drugs under 3 months. Findings and caveats of the study: Persistent Graves' disease cases displayed lower TCR diversity than newly diagnosed ones.

The CDR3 covers 13 residues. The germline CDR1 and CDR2 sequences are SGHTA and FQGTGA. Trimming stripped 3 bases from V and 3 bases from J, with 8 bases between. Indicated time point: newly diagnosed GD, antithyroid drugs for less than 3 months. The TCR library was made from RNA extracted from PBMCs. TCR beta libraries were built with iRepertoire HTBI primers and Arm-PCR of CDR3 regions. TCRdb used MiXCR to reprocess the multiplex PCR reads, holding one entry per CDR3 protein. The data show fewer than 650,000 distinct CDR3 sequences, less than 20% seen once. The sample was also linked to a second study, of T cells in Graves' hyperthyroidism and ophthalmopathy. From that report: Patients counted as stable if ophthalmopathy did not develop within 18 months. Model predictions of ophthalmopathy came a median 6.5 months before onset.

The sequence came from a woman in her twenties or thirties with Graves disease. This specimen was peripheral blood mononuclear cells (PBMCs), taken at new diagnosis, from a patient treated with antithyroid drugs. The rearrangement uses TRBV7-3 and TRBJ2-5; D gene unclear. CDR3: CASSLAPKETQYF. CDR3 nucleotide sequence: TGTGCCAGCAGCTTGGCCCCTAAAGAGACCCAGTACTTC. Based on the CDR3 plus reference TRBV7-3 and TRBJ2-5, the full variable domain is GAGVSQTPSNKVTEKGKYVELRCDPISGHTALYWYRQSLGQGPEFLIYFQGTGAADDSGLPNDRFFAVRPEGSVSTLKIQRTERGDSAVYLCASSLAPKETQYFGPGTRLLVL.